This is a list of T cell receptor beta chains from one sample in a study of blood T cell repertoires in COVID-19. Using immunoSEQ multiplex PCR, the repertoire was profiled, and TCRdb retains in-frame clones only, with some absent. This sample has some 200,000 clones, with 70% to 90% found just once. Sequencing used peripheral blood. Receptors were obtained from a man aged 55 to 70 with COVID-19, enrolled during active disease. Both conserved end residues are part of each CDR3. Each record gives: clone size, V gene, D gene, J gene, CDR3 protein, CDR3 DNA. The D gene is left open where the match is weak. The size of a clone is reported for some rows only, either as once, few or many, or as a class for expanded clones.

clone_size: -; v_call: TRBV27; d_call: TRBD1; j_call: TRBJ1-1; cdr3_aa: CASSFPGQGDETFF; cdr3_nt: TGTGCCAGCAGTTTCCCGGGACAGGGAGATGAAACTTTCTTT
clone_size: -; v_call: TRBV6-1; d_call: TRBD2; j_call: TRBJ2-1; cdr3_aa: CASSPLGGGEQFF; cdr3_nt: TGTGCCAGCAGTCCCCTGGGGGGAGGGGAGCAGTTCTTC
clone_size: -; v_call: TRBV5-5; d_call: -; j_call: TRBJ2-1; cdr3_aa: CASSLQGRDNEQFF; cdr3_nt: TGTGCCAGCAGCCTACAGGGAAGGGACAATGAGCAGTTCTTC
clone_size: -; v_call: TRBV7-3; d_call: -; j_call: TRBJ1-2; cdr3_aa: CASSRQAQGLSGYTF; cdr3_nt: TGTGCCAGCAGCCGCCAAGCTCAGGGGTTAAGTGGCTACACCTTC
clone_size: once; v_call: TRBV7-9; d_call: -; j_call: TRBJ1-3; cdr3_aa: CASSTNSNTIYF; cdr3_nt: TGTGCCAGCAGCACAAATTCAAACACCATATATTTT
clone_size: -; v_call: TRBV20-1; d_call: TRBD1; j_call: TRBJ1-1; cdr3_aa: CSASQGAMGMNTEAFF; cdr3_nt: TGCAGTGCTAGTCAGGGGGCGATGGGTATGAACACTGAAGCTTTCTTT
clone_size: -; v_call: TRBV18; d_call: -; j_call: TRBJ1-5; cdr3_aa: CASSPAGASNQPQHF; cdr3_nt: TGTGCCAGCTCACCCGCAGGGGCAAGCAATCAGCCCCAGCATTTT
clone_size: -; v_call: TRBV27; d_call: -; j_call: TRBJ1-2; cdr3_aa: CASSLSPGYGYTF; cdr3_nt: TGTGCCAGCAGTTTATCGCCCGGTTATGGCTACACCTTC
clone_size: -; v_call: TRBV20-1; d_call: -; j_call: TRBJ1-5; cdr3_aa: CSASQASNQPQHF; cdr3_nt: TGCAGTGCTAGTCAAGCTAGCAATCAGCCCCAGCATTTT
clone_size: -; v_call: TRBV6-1; d_call: -; j_call: TRBJ1-6; cdr3_aa: CASSDRGRSPLHF; cdr3_nt: TGTGCCAGCAGTGACAGGGGTAGATCACCCCTCCACTTT
clone_size: -; v_call: TRBV6-5; d_call: -; j_call: TRBJ1-5; cdr3_aa: CASSPTGTGNQPQHF; cdr3_nt: TGTGCCAGCAGTCCTACCGGGACTGGCAATCAGCCCCAGCATTTT
clone_size: few; v_call: TRBV28; d_call: -; j_call: TRBJ2-7; cdr3_aa: CASRIPGRESYEQYF; cdr3_nt: TGTGCCAGCAGGATCCCGGGACGGGAGAGTTACGAGCAGTACTTC
clone_size: -; v_call: TRBV4-2; d_call: -; j_call: TRBJ1-1; cdr3_aa: CASSQGSGVNTEAFF; cdr3_nt: TGTGCCAGCAGCCAAGGGAGCGGGGTGAACACTGAAGCTTTCTTT
clone_size: -; v_call: TRBV28; d_call: -; j_call: TRBJ2-1; cdr3_aa: CASSFSPGTPPGHEQFF; cdr3_nt: TGTGCCAGCAGTTTTTCTCCCGGGACTCCGCCCGGACATGAGCAGTTCTTC
clone_size: few; v_call: TRBV30; d_call: -; j_call: TRBJ2-1; cdr3_aa: CAWGKDSALSYNEQFF; cdr3_nt: TGTGCCTGGGGTAAAGACAGTGCTCTCTCCTACAATGAGCAGTTCTTC
clone_size: -; v_call: TRBV6-2/TRBV6-3; d_call: TRBD1; j_call: TRBJ1-2; cdr3_aa: CASSWDRNYGYTF; cdr3_nt: TGTGCCAGCAGTTGGGACAGAAACTATGGCTACACCTTC
clone_size: -; v_call: TRBV7-2; d_call: -; j_call: TRBJ2-7; cdr3_aa: CASSLTDGGSYEQYF; cdr3_nt: TGTGCCAGCAGCTTAACGGATGGGGGGTCCTACGAGCAGTACTTC
clone_size: -; v_call: TRBV12-3/TRBV12-4; d_call: -; j_call: TRBJ2-1; cdr3_aa: CASSLGQGDEQFF; cdr3_nt: TGTGCCAGCAGTTTAGGGCAGGGCGATGAGCAGTTCTTC
clone_size: few; v_call: TRBV7-3; d_call: -; j_call: TRBJ2-2; cdr3_aa: CASSRSGTGELFF; cdr3_nt: TGTGCCAGCAGCCGAAGCGGGACCGGGGAGCTGTTTTTT
clone_size: many; v_call: TRBV14; d_call: -; j_call: TRBJ1-1; cdr3_aa: CASSQGTAHLMNTEAFF; cdr3_nt: TGTGCCAGCAGCCAAGGGACAGCGCATCTAATGAACACTGAAGCTTTCTTT
clone_size: few; v_call: TRBV5-1; d_call: -; j_call: TRBJ2-1; cdr3_aa: CASSFSDYNEQFF; cdr3_nt: TGCGCCAGCAGCTTTTCAGACTACAATGAGCAGTTCTTC
clone_size: -; v_call: TRBV19; d_call: -; j_call: TRBJ1-6; cdr3_aa: CASSVQGPPPLHF; cdr3_nt: TGTGCCAGTAGTGTCCAGGGGCCACCACCCCTCCACTTT
clone_size: -; v_call: TRBV20-1; d_call: -; j_call: TRBJ1-2; cdr3_aa: CSARQGYGYTF; cdr3_nt: TGCAGTGCTCGTCAGGGGTATGGCTACACCTTC
clone_size: few; v_call: TRBV5-1; d_call: -; j_call: TRBJ2-7; cdr3_aa: CASSAGVEDEQYF; cdr3_nt: TGCGCCAGCAGCGCCGGGGTTGAGGACGAGCAGTACTTC
clone_size: -; v_call: TRBV2; d_call: TRBD2; j_call: TRBJ2-4; cdr3_aa: CASSVNSGRAFSKNIQYF; cdr3_nt: TGTGCCAGCAGTGTTAATAGCGGGAGGGCCTTTAGCAAAAACATTCAGTACTTC
clone_size: -; v_call: TRBV2; d_call: TRBD1; j_call: TRBJ1-5; cdr3_aa: CASSGGQPSNQPQHF; cdr3_nt: TGTGCCAGCAGCGGGGGACAGCCAAGCAATCAGCCCCAGCATTTT